A single sample is the source of the 17 T cell receptor beta chains below, sequenced in a study of shared clonotypes between healthy human individuals. This table comes from immunoSEQ multiplex PCR, and its TCRdb copy is limited to in-frame clones, with some not included. The table shows over a million clones, with more than 60% occurring only once. Sequencing was carried out using memory CD4+ T cells sorted from blood. The sample's subset: CD45RA-negative fraction. Receptors originate from a man aged 18 to 29 in good health.

The chain links TRBV27 to TRBJ2-6, with TRBD1 as a possible D gene (5 bases). The CDR3 totals 17 residues. V lost 2 bases and J lost 3, with 14 bases in between. CDR1 MNHEY and CDR2 SMNVEV come from the germline V gene (reference sequence). The CDR3 sequence: CASSLLAGLGGANVLTF. The CDR3 nucleotides are TGTGCCAGCAGTTTACTGGCAGGGCTAGGTGGGGCCAACGTCCTGACTTTC.

Only one count was recorded for this clone. This chain connects TRBV6-1 to TRBJ1-2; unclear D gene. The germline V and J ends were trimmed by 4 bases and 8 bases, with 11 bases remaining between them. CDR3 length equals 12 residues. Germline-derived CDR1 and CDR2 are MNHNS and SASEGT. CDR3 sequence (DNA): TGTGCCAGCAGTGGAACACGTTGGGGCTACACCTTC. Its translation: CASSGTRWGYTF.

The gene calls are TRBV4-3 and TRBJ1-4; the D gene is possibly TRBD1 (5 bases). This CDR3 spans 14 amino acids. Germline V gives CDR1 LGHNA, CDR2 YSLEER. V shed 3 bases and J shed 3 bases, with 8 bases lying between them. CDR3 sequence reads: CASSHRGPNEKLFF. As DNA, the CDR3 is TGCGCCAGCAGCCATAGGGGCCCTAATGAAAAACTGTTTTTT.

CDR3 in DNA: TGTGCCAGCAGATTGTCAGGGGAAGAGACCCAGTACTTC. Protein sequence: CASRLSGEETQYF. V gene TRBV6-5 combines with J gene TRBJ2-5; tentative D call: TRBD1 (6 bases). CDR1 is MNHEY and CDR2 is SVGAGI in the germline V gene. Trimming removed 6 bases at V and 3 bases at J, with 11 bases between. This CDR3 region has 13 residues.

The rearrangement links TRBV12-5 to TRBJ1-5; D might be TRBD1 (5 bases). V lost 4 bases to trimming and J lost 5 bases, with 6 bases between them. In germline, CDR1 is LGHNT, CDR2 FRNRAP. This CDR3 is 12 amino acids long. CDR3 protein: CASGWGDQPQHF. CDR3 DNA sequence: TGTGCTAGTGGTTGGGGGGATCAGCCCCAGCATTTT.

The V gene is TRBV20-1, the J gene TRBJ2-3; D ambiguous. The CDR3 contains 11 residues. V was clipped by 7 bases and J by 3 bases, with 8 bases between them. CDR1 is DFQATT and CDR2 is SNEGSKA in the germline V gene (reference sequence). In DNA form, the CDR3 reads TGCAGTGGAGTGATGACAGATACGCAGTATTTT. Its protein product is CSGVMTDTQYF.

The V call is TRBV27, the J call TRBJ2-1, with D hard to call. Germline CDR1 is MNHEY and CDR2 is SMNVEV (reference sequence). The CDR3 totals 12 residues. Trimming shortened V by 3 bases and J by 10 bases, and 10 bases separated the two germline ends. The CDR3 sequence is CASSFYLGEQFF. The CDR3 DNA reads TGTGCCAGCAGTTTTTATTTAGGAGAGCAGTTCTTC.

The chain uses TRBV4-1 and TRBJ2-2; the D gene is possibly TRBD2 (5 bases). V lost 0 bases and J 7 bases, leaving 15 bases between the germline ends. The CDR3 has 16 amino acids. Germline V gene sequence: CDR1 MGHRA, CDR2 YSYEKL. The CDR3 bases are TGCGCCAGCAGCCAAGAGTTAGGTAGGACTGGCGGGGAGCTGTTTTTT. This encodes CASSQELGRTGGELFF.

The V call is TRBV6-5, the J call TRBJ1-1; the D gene is possibly TRBD1 (5 bases). With 7 bases removed from V and 5 bases from J, the gap between germline ends came to 11 bases. The CDR3 spans 12 residues. Germline-derived CDR1 and CDR2 are MNHEY and SVGAGI. In DNA, the CDR3 is TGTGCCAGCACGAGGGGAGGGACTGAAGCTTTCTTT. This encodes CASTRGGTEAFF.

This chain uses TRBV11-3 with TRBJ1-6; D call uncertain. This CDR3 has 15 amino acids. The V end was cut by 3 bases, the J end by 7 bases, with 13 bases between. The V gene's germline CDR1 is SGHNT and CDR2 YENEEA. The CDR3: CASSLISMCNSPLHF. CDR3 bases: TGTGCCAGCAGCTTGATATCGATGTGCAATTCACCCCTCCACTTT.

This clone was picked up one time. This rearrangement joins TRBV28 to TRBJ2-7, with TRBD1 as a possible D gene (6 bases). Trimming stripped 5 bases from V and 2 bases from J, with 13 bases between. The CDR3 is 14 residues long. Germline CDR1 reads MDHEN; CDR2 reads SYDVKM. CDR3 sequence (DNA): TGTGCCAGCAGTGTCCAACAGGGAACCTACGAGCAGTACTTC. The encoded protein is CASSVQQGTYEQYF.

V usage is TRBV30 and J usage is TRBJ2-3; tentative D call: TRBD2 (5 bases). V was pared by 2 bases and J by 4 bases, with 13 bases between. The CDR3 runs to 14 residues. The germline CDR1 and CDR2 sequences are GTSNPN and SVGIG (reference sequence). The DNA of the CDR3 is TGTGCCTGGAGTATGAGACTACCCCCAGATACGCAGTATTTT. It is translated as CAWSMRLPPDTQYF. Supplemented by reference TRBV30 and TRBJ2-3, the full variable domain reads SQTIHQWPATLVQPVGSPLSLECTVEGTSNPNLYWYRQAAGRGLQLLFYSVGIGQISSEVPQNLSASRPQDRQFILSSKKLLLSDSGFYLCAWSMRLPPDTQYFGPGTRLTVL.

This clone showed up just once. The rearrangement links TRBV6-5 to TRBJ1-5; weak D call: TRBD1 (5 bases). Trimming took off 0 bases at V and 1 base at J, with 7 bases between the two ends. The CDR3 covers 15 residues. Germline values: CDR1 MNHEY, CDR2 SVGAGI. CDR3 DNA sequence: TGTGCCAGCAGTTACTCGAGGGACAGCAATCAGCCCCAGCATTTT. Encoded protein: CASSYSRDSNQPQHF.

Only a few counts were recorded for this clone. Other DNA sequences from this sample encode an identical CDR3 as well. The CDR3 reads CASSLGDSSYNEQFF. The CDR3 DNA sequence: TGTGCCAGCAGCTTGGGGGACAGCTCCTACAATGAGCAGTTCTTC. The J gene is TRBJ2-1, the V gene TRBV11-3; 7 positions match TRBD1. The length of the CDR3 is 15 residues. Germline assignment: CDR1 SGHNT and CDR2 YENEEA. J gave up 0 bases and V 3 bases, and 2 bases lay outside the gene matches.

The chain uses TRBV5-5 and TRBJ1-1; D uncertain. The V end was cut by 0 bases, the J end by 0 bases, with 9 bases between. This CDR3 region has 15 residues. Germline lookup yields CDR1 SGHKS and CDR2 YYEKEE (reference sequence). The CDR3 reads CASSLVPDLNTEAFF. The DNA of the CDR3 is TGTGCCAGCAGCTTGGTCCCAGATCTGAACACTGAAGCTTTCTTT.

This clone was seen more than once but under ten times. V and J are TRBV5-1 and TRBJ1-4; 7 nucleotides line up with TRBD1. CDR1 is SGHRS, CDR2 YFSETQ, per germline. The V gene end was trimmed by 5 bases and the J gene end by 6 bases; junction bases not matched to a gene: 10. CDR3 length: 15 amino acids. CDR3 amino acids: CASRFRQGVDEKLFF. The CDR3 region has the DNA TGCGCCAGCAGGTTCCGACAGGGAGTCGATGAAAAACTGTTTTTT.

V gene TRBV7-2 combines with J gene TRBJ2-2; maybe TRBD1 (5 bases). The germline V gene has CDR1 SGHTA and CDR2 FQGNSA. The V end was cut by 4 bases, the J end by 4 bases, with 16 bases between. The CDR3 sequence is 16 residues long. CDR3 in amino acids: CASSWLGAQGTGELFF. In DNA, the CDR3 is TGTGCCAGCAGCTGGTTAGGGGCGCAGGGCACCGGGGAGCTGTTTTTT.